Listed here is a single T cell receptor (beta chain). Per germline, CDR1 PRHDT and CDR2 FYEKMQ (reference sequence). With 0 bases removed from V and 1 base from J, the gap between germline ends came to 23 bases. The length of the CDR3 is 20 residues. This sample was included in a study of blood T cell repertoires in COVID-19. Study overall: Sites across the United States, Italy and Spain contributed samples from acute and convalescent COVID-19. PBMCs, B-cell-depleted T cells, or T cells provided the cDNA or gDNA that made up the material.

Original analysis: Cell counts per sample came from amplifying reference gene primers. Clones were read by immunoSEQ multiplex PCR, and TCRdb kept only the in-frame ones, dropping some. That table is the source of V, J and clone size, and D and trimming were worked out from the DNA. The data contain around 350,000 clones, around nine tenths of them seen just once; the ten biggest clones take up 3%. This clonotype originated in a human donor in a cohort sampled during active COVID-19. The chain is built from TRBV13 and TRBJ2-3; the D is unclear. The sequenced sample was peripheral blood. CDR3 sequence reads: CASSLGLKMRRSAGTDTQYF. DNA for the CDR3: TGTGCCAGCAGCTTAGGCCTAAAGATGAGGCGAAGTGCCGGCACAGATACGCAGTATTTT.